The 29 T cell receptor beta chains listed next were all sequenced from one sample in a study of cytomegalovirus exposure and HLA in healthy donors. Primers included in the PCR were 60 Vbeta and 13 Jbeta primers. Sequencing was performed with immunoSEQ multiplex PCR; in TCRdb, only in-frame clones are kept and a portion is missing. Altogether about 89,000 clones are present, under 80% being singletons, with the ten largest covering around 1.8%. Sequencing was done on a sample of PBMCs. Receptor source: a male donor in good health and CMV-seronegative.

The chain couples TRBV30 to TRBJ2-1; TRBD2 matches 12 bases. Germline values: CDR1 GTSNPN, CDR2 SVGIG (reference sequence). This CDR3 comprises 15 residues. Germline trimming cut 5 bases from V and 6 bases from J; bases unmatched to any gene: 8. CDR3: CAWGGLAGFFNEQFF. The CDR3 nucleotides are TGTGCCTGGGGAGGACTAGCGGGATTCTTCAATGAGCAGTTCTTC.

The rearrangement joins TRBV6-1 to TRBJ2-5, with TRBD2 identical over 8 bases. Germline loops: CDR1 MNHNS, CDR2 SASEGT. The CDR3 is made up of 15 amino acids. Unmatched junction bases numbered 8, after V lost 3 bases and J lost 5 bases. CDR3 amino acids: CASSDWREAAETQYF. DNA of the CDR3: TGTGCCAGCAGTGACTGGCGGGAGGCGGCGGAGACCCAGTACTTC.

This clone came up a few times. The J gene is TRBJ2-5, the V gene TRBV4-3, with 9 bases that match TRBD1. The assigned J gene may be wrong: the sequence end matches TRBJ2-7 better. Per the germline V gene, CDR1 is LGHNA and CDR2 is YSLEER. This CDR3 has 17 amino acids. The CDR3 sequence is CASSPPPPGQGNGEQYF. CDR3 DNA sequence: TGCGCCAGCAGCCCGCCCCCCCCGGGACAGGGAAACGGCGAGCAGTACTTC.

This rearrangement joins TRBV19 to TRBJ1-5; D gene unclear. Germline CDR1 is LNHDA and CDR2 is SQIVND (reference sequence). The V gene lost 1 base and the J gene lost 3 bases, with 4 bases spanning the gap. The CDR3 contains 13 residues. CDR3 sequence (DNA): TGTGCCAGTAGTATAGCCATCAATCAGCCCCAGCATTTT. As protein: CASSIAINQPQHF.

This clone appeared a single time. The V and J genes are TRBV4-1 and TRBJ2-1, with D maybe TRBD2 (6 bases). V gave up 5 bases and J gave up 0 bases, with 20 bases separating them. CDR1 is MGHRA and CDR2 is YSYEKL in the germline V gene. The CDR3 extends over 18 amino acids. For the CDR3, the DNA is TGCGCCAGCAGCTCGGGCTCGGGGTTCGGGAGCTCCTACAATGAGCAGTTCTTC. Translation gives CASSSGSGFGSSYNEQFF.

The CDR3 sequence is CASSSGAYEQYF. CDR3 in DNA: TGCGCCAGCAGCTCGGGGGCCTACGAGCAGTACTTC. The chain combines TRBV5-1 with TRBJ2-7, with D perhaps matching TRBD2 (6 bases). V was shortened by 3 bases and J by 2 bases, with 6 bases between the two germline ends. Germline CDR1 and CDR2: SGHRS and YFSETQ. This CDR3 has 12 amino acids.

V gene TRBV27 combines with J gene TRBJ2-1, with TRBD1 as a possible D gene (6 bases). This CDR3 spans 15 amino acids. With 5 bases removed from V and 0 bases from J, the gap between germline ends came to 11 bases. CDR1 is MNHEY, CDR2 SMNVEV, per germline (reference sequence). CDR3 sequence (DNA): TGTGCCAGCAGTATAACAGGGAGCTCCTACAATGAGCAGTTCTTC. The encoded protein is CASSITGSSYNEQFF.

The chain recombines TRBV2 with TRBJ2-5, with TRBD2 matching over 13 bases. The junction had 6 bases not matched to a gene; V was cut back by 3 bases and J by 5 bases. The germline CDR1 and CDR2 sequences are SNHLY and FYNNEI. The CDR3 is made up of 16 amino acids. The CDR3 here is CASSEGGLAGVETQYF. DNA of the CDR3: TGTGCCAGCAGTGAGGGAGGACTAGCGGGAGTGGAGACCCAGTACTTC. The full variable domain, in which reference TRBV2 and TRBJ2-5 provide the parts outside the CDR3, is EPEVTQTPSHQVTQMGQEVILRCVPISNHLYFYWYRQILGQKVEFLVSFYNNEISEKSEIFDDQFSVERPDGSNFTLKIRSTKLEDSAMYFCASSEGGLAGVETQYFGPGTRLLVL.

The gene calls are TRBV2 and TRBJ1-4; 7 nucleotides match TRBD1. The CDR3 spans 13 residues. The V and J ends lost 6 bases and 3 bases, in that order; junction bases with no gene match: 1. Germline V gene sequence: CDR1 SNHLY, CDR2 FYNNEI. The CDR3: CASRDRPNEKLFF. For the CDR3, the DNA is TGTGCCAGCAGGGACAGGCCTAATGAAAAACTGTTTTTT.

This clone was counted only a few times. The chain uses TRBV5-5 and TRBJ2-7; 8 bases agree with TRBD1. Germline V gene lookup returns CDR1 SGHKS and CDR2 YYEKEE (reference sequence). This CDR3 is 14 amino acids long. V shed 1 base and J 3 bases; nucleotides not matched to a gene: 3. DNA for the CDR3: TGTGCCAGCAGCTTGTGGGACAGGAGCTACGAGCAGTACTTC. Encoded protein: CASSLWDRSYEQYF.

V is TRBV27 and J is TRBJ2-7; D is undetermined. The germline V gene has CDR1 MNHEY and CDR2 SMNVEV (reference sequence). V lost 4 bases and J lost 3, with 10 bases in between. The CDR3 loop spans 13 amino acids. Written as DNA, the CDR3 is TGTGCCAGCAGTTCAGGCTTTAGCTACGAGCAGTACTTC. Translation: CASSSGFSYEQYF.

The rearrangement links TRBV7-2 to TRBJ2-7; 9 bases agree with TRBD2. After removal of 3 bases from V and 4 bases from J, the junction contained 4 bases not matched to a gene. CDR1 SGHTA and CDR2 FQGNSA come from the germline V gene. The CDR3 extends over 14 amino acids. CDR3 in DNA: TGTGCCAGCAGCTTTAGCGGGGGACCTTACGAGCAGTACTTC. Translated, it gives CASSFSGGPYEQYF.

The V call is TRBV5-6, the J call TRBJ1-4; 8 nucleotides align to TRBD1. In germline, CDR1 is SGHDT, CDR2 YYEEEE. The J segment lost 7 bases and the V segment lost 1 base, leaving 12 bases of the junction unmatched. This CDR3 region has 17 residues. CDR3 sequence (DNA): TGTGCCAGCAGCTTGTCGACAGGGGAGGTTGGTGGTGAAAAACTGTTTTTT. Translating gives CASSLSTGEVGGEKLFF.

V gene TRBV5-4 combines with J gene TRBJ2-1, with TRBD2 matching over 8 bases. Losses at the gene ends were 3 bases for V and 7 bases for J; bases not matched to a gene: 6. The length of the CDR3 is 14 residues. Germline lookup yields CDR1 SGHNT and CDR2 YYREEE (reference sequence). CDR3 amino acids: CASSSLAGPNEQFF. DNA of the CDR3: TGTGCCAGCAGCTCCTTAGCGGGGCCAAATGAGCAGTTCTTC.

The chain's CDR3 is CAWSPRGGRTGEQFF. CDR3 DNA: TGTGCCTGGAGTCCCCGGGGCGGGAGGACGGGTGAGCAGTTCTTC. The chain employs TRBV30 and TRBJ2-1; TRBD2 agrees at 8 bases. Germline assignment: CDR1 GTSNPN and CDR2 SVGIG (reference sequence). The CDR3 loop spans 15 amino acids. J gave up 9 bases and V 2 bases, and 12 bases lay outside the gene matches. Drawing the rest from reference TRBV30 and TRBJ2-1, the complete variable domain is SQTIHQWPATLVQPVGSPLSLECTVEGTSNPNLYWYRQAAGRGLQLLFYSVGIGQISSEVPQNLSASRPQDRQFILSSKKLLLSDSGFYLCAWSPRGGRTGEQFFGPGTRLTVL.

The chain recombines TRBV9 with TRBJ1-2; 11 bases fit TRBD1. Germline loops: CDR1 SGDLS, CDR2 YYNGEE. The CDR3 totals 15 residues. J was trimmed by 4 bases and V by 0 bases; bases with no gene match: 2. The CDR3 sequence: CASSVGTGGGYGYTF. Here the CDR3 DNA reads TGTGCCAGCAGCGTAGGGACAGGGGGCGGCTATGGCTACACCTTC.

V is TRBV7-9 and J is TRBJ2-5; 8 nucleotides line up with TRBD2. Looked up from germline, CDR1 is SEHNR and CDR2 is FQNEAQ (reference sequence). CDR3 length: 16 amino acids. The V gene end was trimmed by 4 bases and the J gene end by 4 bases; junction bases not matched to a gene: 11. This CDR3 is CASSYLISGRRETQYF. CDR3 DNA: TGTGCCAGCAGCTATCTCATAAGCGGGAGAAGAGAGACCCAGTACTTC. Based on the CDR3 plus reference TRBV7-9 and TRBJ2-5, the full variable domain is DTGVSQNPRHKITKRGQNVTFRCDPISEHNRLYWYRQTLGQGPEFLTYFQNEAQLEKSRLLSDRFSAERPKGSFSTLEIQRTEQGDSAMYLCASSYLISGRRETQYFGPGTRLLVL.

This clone showed up just a few times. The V and J genes are TRBV14 and TRBJ1-1, with TRBD1 identical over 8 bases. The V and J ends lost 1 base and 9 bases, in that order; junction bases with no gene match: 4. CDR1 and CDR2 from the germline V gene are SGHDN and FVKESK. This CDR3 has 13 amino acids. The CDR3 nucleotides read TGTGCCAGCAGCCAAGCACAGGGGGGGAAAGCTTTCTTT. Its translation is CASSQAQGGKAFF.

This chain links TRBV7-6 with TRBJ1-2; TRBD1 might be the D (5 bases). Trimming took 5 bases from V and 6 from J, leaving 16 bases between them. The CDR3 length is 14 residues. Germline CDR1 SGHVS, CDR2 FNYEAQ. The DNA for the CDR3 is TGTGCCAGCAGCCCCCAGGGAATACTCGATGGCTACACCTTC. Protein sequence: CASSPQGILDGYTF. Using reference TRBV7-6 and TRBJ1-2 for the parts outside the CDR3, the full variable domain is GAGVSQSPRYKVTKRGQDVALRCDPISGHVSLYWYRQALGQGPEFLTYFNYEAQQDKSGLPNDRFSAERPEGSISTLTIQRTEQRDSAMYRCASSPQGILDGYTFGSGTRLTVV.

This rearrangement joins TRBV7-9 to TRBJ2-7; 10 bases are a match to TRBD2. V dropped 5 bases and J dropped 9; count of bases not matched to a gene: 13. The V gene's germline CDR1 is SEHNR and CDR2 FQNEAQ (reference sequence). This CDR3 spans 15 amino acids. The CDR3 here is CASSPIAGGMSAQYF. The DNA of the CDR3 is TGTGCCAGCAGCCCCATAGCGGGAGGTATGTCGGCGCAGTACTTC.

The sample holds a few counts of this clone. V and J are TRBV7-2 and TRBJ2-1; D call uncertain. CDR3 length equals 15 residues. V was shortened by 5 bases and J by 0 bases, with 11 bases between the two germline ends. CDR1 and CDR2 (germline): SGHTA, FQGNSA. The CDR3 region has the DNA TGTGCCAGCAGCCCGCACGCTAGCTCCTACAATGAGCAGTTCTTC. Its protein product is CASSPHASSYNEQFF.

The chain combines TRBV19 with TRBJ1-1, with 7 positions matching TRBD1. CDR3 length: 15 residues. From germline, CDR1 is LNHDA and CDR2 SQIVND (reference sequence). J lost 0 bases, V lost 4 bases, and 5 bases had no gene match. CDR3 nucleotides: TGTGCCAGTAGTAAGGGACAGCTCGTGAACACTGAAGCTTTCTTT. Translation gives CASSKGQLVNTEAFF.

By frequency in the sample, this clone is medium-sized. CDR3 nucleotide sequence: TGTGCCAGTGGATGGCGGATGAACACTGAAGCTTTCTTT. Protein product: CASGWRMNTEAFF. V gene TRBV19 combines with J gene TRBJ1-1; D gene ambiguous. Looked up from germline, CDR1 is LNHDA and CDR2 is SQIVND (reference sequence). This CDR3 has 13 residues. The V end was cut by 8 bases, the J end by 0 bases, with 10 bases between.

The genes are TRBV9 and TRBJ2-1; perhaps TRBD2 as D (6 bases). The germline V gene has CDR1 SGDLS and CDR2 YYNGEE. V lost 4 bases, J lost 1 base, and 12 bases lay in between. The CDR3 has 15 amino acids. The CDR3 bases are TGTGCCAGCAGCTGGGCGGAGGGGTCCTACAATGAGCAGTTCTTC. It translates to CASSWAEGSYNEQFF.

J is TRBJ1-6 and V is TRBV27; 10 bases line up with TRBD1. The CDR3 totals 14 residues. Germline CDR1 MNHEY, CDR2 SMNVEV (reference sequence). The J segment lost 10 bases and the V segment lost 6 bases, leaving 6 bases of the junction unmatched. The CDR3 DNA reads TGTGCCAGCAGGGGGACAGGGGCATGGTCACCCCTCCACTTT. Its protein product is CASRGTGAWSPLHF.

The rearrangement joins TRBV27 to TRBJ2-7; 15 nucleotides agree with TRBD2. Trimming removed 4 bases from V and 4 bases from J; junction bases left unmatched: 14. The CDR3 consists of 19 residues. The germline V gene has CDR1 MNHEY and CDR2 SMNVEV (reference sequence). DNA of the CDR3: TGTGCCAGCAGTTCCCCGGGACTAGCGGGAGGTAGGGCTCGGTACGAGCAGTACTTC. It yields the protein CASSSPGLAGGRARYEQYF.

J is TRBJ2-7 and V is TRBV7-6; D possibly corresponds to TRBD1 (6 bases). Germline V gene sequence: CDR1 SGHVS, CDR2 FNYEAQ. The germline V and J ends were trimmed by 1 base and 5 bases, with 12 bases remaining between them. The CDR3 runs to 14 residues. The CDR3 region has the DNA TGTGCCAGCAGCTTAGAAGGGGGATCAGACGAGCAGTACTTC. The encoded protein is CASSLEGGSDEQYF.

This chain joins TRBV30 and TRBJ2-5; 9 nucleotides match TRBD1. Matching the DNA end better, TRBJ2-7 makes the J call doubtful. There are 14 residues in the CDR3. CDR1 is GTSNPN, CDR2 SVGIG, per germline (reference sequence). The CDR3 loop is CAWSEGTGTYEQYF. The CDR3 bases are TGTGCCTGGAGTGAGGGGACAGGGACCTACGAGCAGTACTTC.

This clone was detected once. The V call is TRBV27, the J call TRBJ2-3; 8 bases are shared with TRBD1. With V trimmed by 10 bases and J by 3 bases, 12 bases remained unmatched. Germline assignment: CDR1 MNHEY and CDR2 SMNVEV (reference sequence). This CDR3 contains 15 residues. In DNA form, the CDR3 reads TGTGCCATCAAGGCTGGACAGGGTCGTACAGATACGCAGTATTTT. It codes for CAIKAGQGRTDTQYF.